The 30 T cell receptor beta chains presented below share a single source sample, sequenced in a study of cytomegalovirus exposure and HLA in healthy donors. The PCR was carried out with 60 Vbeta primers and 13 Jbeta primers. Data came from immunoSEQ multiplex PCR; TCRdb stores just in-frame clones and leaves some out. The table includes 140,000 or so clones, roughly four fifths detected once. What was sequenced was PBMCs. The receptors were gathered from a male donor in good health and CMV-seronegative.

The chain couples TRBV7-2 to TRBJ1-1, with unresolved D. V lost 3 bases, J lost 5 bases, and 16 bases lay in between. The V gene's germline CDR1 is SGHTA and CDR2 FQGNSA. The CDR3 runs to 15 residues. The CDR3 loop is CASSFPLGGSTEAFF. CDR3 nucleotides: TGTGCCAGCAGCTTCCCACTAGGCGGGAGTACTGAAGCTTTCTTT.

The rearrangement links TRBV7-9 to TRBJ1-1, with no clear D. The CDR3 is 12 residues long. Trimming left V 8 bases short and J 5 bases short, with 12 bases between. The V gene's germline CDR1 is SEHNR and CDR2 FQNEAQ (reference sequence). In DNA, the CDR3 is TGTGCCAGCCTAAGTCCGTTGACTGAAGCTTTCTTT. Translated: CASLSPLTEAFF.

This CDR3 is CASSYGTDHYNEQFF. The CDR3 DNA is TGTGCCAGCAGTTACGGGACAGACCACTACAATGAGCAGTTCTTC. J is TRBJ2-1 and V is TRBV6-5, with 7 bases matching TRBD1. The germline V gene has CDR1 MNHEY and CDR2 SVGAGI. The CDR3 is made up of 15 amino acids. The ends lost 2 bases at V and 3 bases at J; junction bases unmatched: 4.

The chain uses TRBV7-9 and TRBJ1-1; 10 nucleotides agree with TRBD1. After removal of 5 bases from V and 3 bases from J, the junction contained 12 bases not matched to a gene. Germline V gene sequence: CDR1 SEHNR, CDR2 FQNEAQ (reference sequence). The CDR3 contains 17 residues. The CDR3 region is CASSLGQGGIVDTEAFF. The CDR3, as DNA: TGTGCCAGCAGCCTTGGACAGGGGGGGATCGTGGACACTGAAGCTTTCTTT. Together with reference TRBV7-9 and TRBJ1-1, the CDR3 gives the full variable domain: DTGVSQNPRHKITKRGQNVTFRCDPISEHNRLYWYRQTLGQGPEFLTYFQNEAQLEKSRLLSDRFSAERPKGSFSTLEIQRTEQGDSAMYLCASSLGQGGIVDTEAFFGQGTRLTVV.

The chain has TRBV20-1 and TRBJ1-2, with a weak D call TRBD1 (6 bases). The germline V gene has CDR1 DFQATT and CDR2 SNEGSKA (reference sequence). Between the trimmed V and J ends, which lost 6 bases and 4 bases, there was a span of 9 bases. The CDR3 sequence is 11 residues long. The chain's CDR3 is CSATGFYGYTF. The CDR3, as DNA: TGCAGTGCGACAGGTTTCTATGGCTACACCTTC.

The chain uses TRBV7-9 and TRBJ1-5; D is perhaps TRBD1 (6 bases). The CDR3 has 14 amino acids. V lost 5 bases and J 7 bases, leaving 15 bases between the germline ends. The V gene's germline CDR1 is SEHNR and CDR2 FQNEAQ (reference sequence). The CDR3 is CASSQTGGGQPQHF. CDR3 coding DNA: TGTGCCAGCAGCCAGACAGGAGGTGGCCAGCCCCAGCATTTT.

This chain joins TRBV5-1 and TRBJ2-6; 9 positions agree with TRBD1. Germline CDR1 reads SGHRS; CDR2 reads YFSETQ. With V trimmed by 3 bases and J by 11 bases, 18 bases remained unmatched. The CDR3 is made up of 18 amino acids. CDR3 DNA: TGCGCCAGCAGCTGGGAAAAACACTCCCCGGGACAGGGTTACGTCCTGACTTTC. Its protein is CASSWEKHSPGQGYVLTF.

Comments on this clone: At one boundary the junction diverges from the germline segment, which might be a read error. J is TRBJ2-2 and V is TRBV7-9; TRBD1 might be the D (5 bases). CDR1 is SEHNR and CDR2 is FQNEAQ in the germline V gene (reference sequence). This CDR3 spans 16 amino acids. CDR3 nucleotide sequence: TGTTCCAGCAGCTTAAAGGGGTCTAGGGACACCGGGGAGCTGTTTTTT. Translating it yields CSSSLKGSRDTGELFF.

Of note for this clone: The same CDR3 is also encoded by other DNA sequences in this sample. CDR3 in DNA: TGTGCCAGCAGCGTAGCAGGGTCCGGAAACACCATATATTTT. It is translated as CASSVAGSGNTIYF. The chain couples TRBV9 to TRBJ1-3; TRBD1 is a possible D gene (5 bases). CDR1 and CDR2 from the germline V gene are SGDLS and YYNGEE. The CDR3 is 14 residues long. V lost 0 bases and J 4 bases, leaving 8 bases between the germline ends.

The chain recombines TRBV29-1 with TRBJ2-7, with TRBD1 matching over 7 bases. CDR1 and CDR2 (germline): SQVTM, ANQGSEA. The V gene end was trimmed by 7 bases and the J gene end by 0 bases; junction bases not matched to a gene: 9. This CDR3 spans 14 amino acids. The CDR3 DNA is TGCAGCGCTCCGGGACAGATAAGCTCCTACGAGCAGTACTTC. It encodes CSAPGQISSYEQYF.

The chain carries TRBV9 and TRBJ1-3, with D perhaps TRBD1 (6 bases). Germline V gene sequence: CDR1 SGDLS, CDR2 YYNGEE. Trimming took 4 bases from V and 0 from J, leaving 11 bases between them. The CDR3 extends over 15 amino acids. CDR3 region: CASSNTRGSGNTIYF. CDR3 sequence (DNA): TGTGCCAGCAGCAACACCAGGGGCTCTGGAAACACCATATATTTT.

The chain links TRBV21-1 to TRBJ1-2; the D segment call TRBD1 is taken from the table without a DNA check. TRBV21-1 is labeled a pseudogene. The CDR3 contains 14 residues. CDR3 DNA: TGTGCCAGCAGCAAAGGGGAAGGGGCCTATGGCTACACCTTC. Its protein is CASSKGEGAYGYTF.

The V gene is TRBV28, the J gene TRBJ2-1, with 13 bases fitting TRBD2. Germline CDR1 reads MDHEN; CDR2 reads SYDVKM. Trimming took 4 bases from V and 11 from J; bases not matched to a gene: 20. CDR3 size: 19 residues. The CDR3 is CASSSQTTSGLAGTDQQFF. The CDR3 bases are TGTGCCAGCAGTTCCCAAACAACCTCGGGACTAGCGGGAACAGATCAGCAGTTCTTC.

CDR3 coding DNA: TGTGCCAGCAGCCCTAACGCCGGGTCTTGGGGCTACACCTTC. Its protein is CASSPNAGSWGYTF. This rearrangement joins TRBV9 to TRBJ1-2; D unclear. Germline V lookup: CDR1 SGDLS, CDR2 YYNGEE. V dropped 4 bases and J dropped 8 bases, with 18 bases sitting between them. The CDR3 consists of 14 residues.

J is TRBJ1-2 and V is TRBV14; D is perhaps TRBD1 (6 bases). From germline, CDR1 is SGHDN and CDR2 FVKESK. This CDR3 comprises 16 residues. V lost 2 bases and J 8 bases, leaving 21 bases between the germline ends. Here the CDR3 DNA reads TGTGCCAGCAGCCAACAACCCGGGGGGCATCCTGACGGCTACACCTTC. Its translation is CASSQQPGGHPDGYTF.

V gene TRBV6-5 combines with J gene TRBJ2-7; D perhaps matches TRBD2 (5 bases). Between the trimmed V and J ends, which lost 3 bases and 5 bases, there was a span of 14 bases. The CDR3 is 14 residues long. Germline CDR1 reads MNHEY; CDR2 reads SVGAGI. The CDR3 DNA reads as TGTGCCAGCAGTTATTACGAGGGAAGCGACGAGCAGTACTTC. Its protein is CASSYYEGSDEQYF.

The sample holds a few counts of this clone. The rearrangement uses TRBV6-5 and TRBJ1-5; 9 nucleotides match TRBD1. J was trimmed by 11 bases and V by 5 bases; bases with no gene match: 10. Germline V gene lookup returns CDR1 MNHEY and CDR2 SVGAGI. The CDR3 sequence is 14 residues long. This CDR3 is CASSPGTGSKTQHF. The CDR3 nucleotides are TGTGCCAGCAGTCCAGGGACAGGGTCGAAAACCCAGCATTTT.

The rearrangement links TRBV19 to TRBJ2-1; D ambiguous. This CDR3 is built from 16 residues. Trimming took off 4 bases at V and 5 bases at J, with 18 bases between the two ends. Germline CDR1 is LNHDA and CDR2 is SQIVND (reference sequence). This chain's CDR3 is CASSKNPEAPHNEQFF. In nucleotides, the CDR3 is TGTGCCAGTAGTAAAAACCCAGAGGCGCCACACAATGAGCAGTTCTTC.

The chain couples TRBV4-3 to TRBJ1-1; D not resolved. Germline CDR1 LGHNA, CDR2 YSLEER. Trimming shortened V by 3 bases and J by 6 bases, and 8 bases separated the two germline ends. The CDR3 contains 12 residues. The CDR3 sequence is CASSHPPAEAFF. CDR3 DNA: TGCGCCAGCAGCCATCCCCCCGCTGAAGCTTTCTTT.

The chain employs TRBV5-1 and TRBJ2-5, with TRBD2 matching 8 bases. This CDR3 is 14 amino acids long. The germline V gene encodes CDR1 SGHRS and CDR2 YFSETQ. The V segment lost 6 bases and the J segment 2 bases; nucleotides outside the gene matches: 6. Written as DNA, the CDR3 is TGCGCCAGCACCCCAGGACTAGCACAAGAGACCCAGTACTTC. It yields the protein CASTPGLAQETQYF.

This rearrangement joins TRBV7-8 to TRBJ2-7; tentatively, D is TRBD1 (6 bases). The CDR3 has 14 residues. Deletions cut 0 bases from V and 5 bases from J, with 11 bases between. Germline CDR1 SGHVS, CDR2 FQNEAQ. This CDR3 reads CASSLALGADEQYF. CDR3 coding DNA: TGTGCCAGCAGCTTAGCGCTGGGGGCGGACGAGCAGTACTTC.

V and J are TRBV19 and TRBJ1-2; D possibly corresponds to TRBD1 (6 bases). V was shortened by 5 bases and J by 9 bases, with 13 bases between the two germline ends. CDR1 and CDR2 from the germline V gene are LNHDA and SQIVND (reference sequence). This CDR3 has 12 residues. The DNA for the CDR3 is TGTGCCAGTAGTTCCCAGGGGAGAAGCTACACCTTC. This codes for CASSSQGRSYTF. The variable domain in full, with the rest retrieved from reference TRBV19 and TRBJ1-2, is DGGITQSPKYLFRKEGQNVTLSCEQNLNHDAMYWYRQDPGQGLRLIYYSQIVNDFQKGDIAEGYSVSREKKESFPLTVTSAQKNPTAFYLCASSSQGRSYTFGSGTRLTVV.

The chain has TRBV7-6 and TRBJ2-7; possibly TRBD2 for D (5 bases). The CDR3 contains 15 residues. The germline V and J ends were trimmed by 3 bases and 2 bases, with 14 bases remaining between them. Germline CDR1 reads SGHVS; CDR2 reads FNYEAQ. The CDR3: CASSFFSEGTYEQYF. The CDR3, as DNA: TGTGCCAGCAGCTTTTTCAGTGAGGGTACCTACGAGCAGTACTTC.

This chain uses TRBV2 with TRBJ2-3; 14 bases fit TRBD2. The V gene end was trimmed by 6 bases and the J gene end by 7 bases; junction bases not matched to a gene: 3. The CDR3 runs 14 residues. Germline V gene lookup returns CDR1 SNHLY and CDR2 FYNNEI. This chain's CDR3 is CASRTSGGDHTQYF. Here the CDR3 DNA reads TGTGCCAGCAGGACTAGCGGGGGGGACCATACGCAGTATTTT.

This chain links TRBV6-5 with TRBJ1-1, with no clear D. CDR3 length: 13 residues. Per germline, CDR1 MNHEY and CDR2 SVGAGI. The ends were cut back, 2 bases at V and 7 bases at J, with 11 bases in the middle. The CDR3 bases are TGTGCCAGCAGTTACGGGCCTGAGGGTGAAGCTTTCTTT. Its translation is CASSYGPEGEAFF.

The chain recombines TRBV9 with TRBJ2-7; TRBD2 is a possible D gene (5 bases). Trimming took 4 bases from V and 5 from J, leaving 22 bases between them. CDR3 length: 16 residues. In germline, CDR1 is SGDLS, CDR2 YYNGEE. The CDR3 sequence: CASSSRGDGLAHEQYF. CDR3 DNA sequence: TGTGCCAGCAGCTCTCGAGGTGACGGACTTGCTCACGAGCAGTACTTC.

This chain uses TRBV27 with TRBJ2-1; no reliable D call. Germline assignment: CDR1 MNHEY and CDR2 SMNVEV (reference sequence). CDR3 size: 12 residues. With 6 bases removed from V and 2 bases from J, the gap between germline ends came to 5 bases. CDR3: CASSPAYNEQFF. The CDR3 coding sequence is TGTGCCAGCAGCCCGGCCTACAATGAGCAGTTCTTC.

This clone occurred a few times. The chain combines TRBV19 with TRBJ1-4, with a possible D match to TRBD1 (6 bases). This CDR3 is built from 14 residues. From germline, CDR1 is LNHDA and CDR2 SQIVND (reference sequence). The V gene lost 7 bases and the J gene lost 8 bases, with 17 bases spanning the gap. The CDR3, as DNA: TGTGCCAGTAAGGAATCAGGGGAAAGGGAAAAACTGTTTTTT. This sequence encodes CASKESGEREKLFF.

The chain links TRBV19 to TRBJ1-5; perhaps TRBD1 as D (5 bases). This CDR3 region has 14 residues. Per germline, CDR1 LNHDA and CDR2 SQIVND (reference sequence). Trimming stripped 9 bases from V and 7 bases from J, with 19 bases between. In DNA, the CDR3 is TGTGCCAGCATTGACAGCTGGGCCAAACAGCCCCAGCATTTT. It encodes CASIDSWAKQPQHF.

V usage is TRBV6-4 and J usage is TRBJ2-3; possibly TRBD2 for D (7 bases). CDR3 length equals 14 residues. Trimming took 2 bases from V and 2 from J, leaving 8 bases between them. Germline V gene sequence: CDR1 MRHNA, CDR2 SNTAGT. Written as DNA, the CDR3 is TGTGCCAGCAGTGACGGGGGGGCCACAGATACGCAGTATTTT. The encoded protein is CASSDGGATDTQYF.